The following is a T cell receptor beta chain sequence with its context. These data originate in a study of beta chain features in type 1 diabetes. CDR1 GTSNPN and CDR2 SVGIG come from the germline V gene (reference sequence). V was shortened by 5 bases and J by 0 bases, with 11 bases between the two germline ends. The CDR3 totals 14 residues. Expressed TCRB transcripts got sequenced, as all isolated RNA was reverse transcribed. Method: immunoSEQ multiplex PCR; TCRdb's copy keeps in-frame clones and lacks some. This table holds 300,000 to 400,000 clones, over 10% found once. This chain uses TRBV30 with TRBJ2-4; TRBD1 is a possible D gene (5 bases). Sequencing input: naive CD4+ T cells from blood. This TCR derives from a young man in good health. This chain's CDR3 is CAWAGHLAKNIQYF. DNA of the CDR3: TGTGCCTGGGCCGGACATCTAGCCAAAAACATTCAGTACTTC.